This T cell receptor (beta chain) was sequenced during a study of T-cell reconstitution after alpha-beta-depleted transplantation in children. Library preparation (for TCRbeta) was performed with unique molecular identifiers. One entry per CDR3 protein, called by TCRdb with MiXCR from the PCR reads. The repertoire includes about 500,000 distinct CDR3 sequences, roughly 33% of them detected once, and less than 2.5% sits in the top ten. This CDR3 region has 16 residues. The germline gives CDR1 LGHDT, CDR2 YNNKEL (reference sequence). The V segment lost 2 bases and the J segment 4 bases; nucleotides outside the gene matches: 7.

This TCR derives from a human donor who donated a stem cell graft to a child with aplastic anemia. Here the sequenced sample was PBMCs from the stem cell graft donor, taken from the stem cell graft. The rearrangement uses TRBV3-1 and TRBJ2-7, with 11 bases identical to TRBD1. The CDR3 sequence: CASSQNPGQGEYEQYF. As DNA, the CDR3 is TGTGCCAGCAGCCAAAACCCGGGACAGGGGGAATACGAGCAGTACTTC.